A selection of T cell receptor beta chains follows, all from one sample in a study of cytomegalovirus exposure and HLA in healthy donors. Libraries were prepared by immunoSEQ multiplex PCR; TCRdb keeps only in-frame clonotypes and omits some of them. This table holds roughly 250,000 clones, 84% found once. The sample was PBMCs. The receptor set was obtained from a woman in her 40s in good health and CMV-seropositive. The CDR3 runs from the conserved cysteine through the conserved F or W. The D gene is left open where the match is weak. Size values are once, few and many counts, or a class for expanded clones, and some rows have none.

TRBJ1-4 TRBV28 TRBD1 . TGTGCCAGCAGTTCCCAAGGACAGGGGCTGAATGAAAAACTGTTTTTT CASSSQGQGLNEKLFF
TRBJ1-1 TRBV5-1 TRBD1 . TGCGCCAGCTCGTCGGGGGACAGGGGGGCTGAAGCTTTCTTT CASSSGDRGAEAFF
TRBJ2-6 TRBV2 . . TGTGCCAGCAGTCCCACTTACCTTAACAGGGCCGGGGCCAACGTCCTGACTTTC CASSPTYLNRAGANVLTF
TRBJ1-5 TRBV28 . . TGTGCCAGCAGTTTATCAGGCGTTAGTCAGCCCCAGCATTTT CASSLSGVSQPQHF
TRBJ2-7 TRBV7-9 TRBD1 . TGTGCCAGCAGCTGGGACAGGTCCGGGCAGTACTTC CASSWDRSGQYF
TRBJ2-3 TRBV19 TRBD2 . TGTGCCACCCGGATTAGCGGGACAGATACGCAGTATTTT CATRISGTDTQYF
TRBJ2-2 TRBV30 TRBD1 . TGTGCCTGGGAGTCGGGACAGGTGAACACCGGGGAGCTGTTTTTT CAWESGQVNTGELFF
TRBJ2-5 TRBV11-3 TRBD1 once TGTGCCAGCAGCTTAGGGGGACAGGTCCAAGAGACCCAGTACTTC CASSLGGQVQETQYF
TRBJ1-1 TRBV6-5 . . TGTGCCAGCAGCGGAGGAAACACTGAAGCTTTCTTT CASSGGNTEAFF
TRBJ2-1 TRBV28 . . TGTGCCAGCAGTTTATTCATAGGAGGGTCCAATGAGCAGTTCTTC CASSLFIGGSNEQFF
TRBJ1-2 TRBV5-4 TRBD1 . TGTGCCAGCAGCTGGGGACAGGGAAATGGCTACACCTTC CASSWGQGNGYTF
TRBJ2-4 TRBV7-9 TRBD1 few TGTTCCAGCAGTCGCCAGGGACAGGCCCAAGCCAAAAACATTCAGTACTTC CSSSRQGQAQAKNIQYF
TRBJ2-3 TRBV5-6 TRBD2 . TGTGCCAGCAGCTTGTCCGCTAGCGGGAGGGCCGTAGATACGCAGTATTTT CASSLSASGRAVDTQYF
TRBJ2-1 TRBV19 TRBD2 . TGTGCCAGTTCCGAGCCGGGGGGCTCCTACAATGAGCAGTTCTTC CASSEPGGSYNEQFF
TRBJ2-5 TRBV29-1 TRBD1 . TGCAGCGTCGGAACAGGGGTCTGGGAGACCCAGTACTTC CSVGTGVWETQYF
TRBJ2-7 TRBV28 . . TGTGCCAGCAGTTCCGACGGGCGGGGTGGCGAGCAGTACTTC CASSSDGRGGEQYF
TRBJ1-5 TRBV27 TRBD1 once TGTGCCAGCAGACCGGGACAGGGGATCGGCAATCAGCCCCAGCATTTT CASRPGQGIGNQPQHF
TRBJ2-5 TRBV25-1 TRBD2 . TGTGCCAGCAGTGAACGGGAGGGCCCGAAGACCCAGTACTTC CASSEREGPKTQYF
TRBJ2-1 TRBV19 . . TGTGCCAGTAGTATTCTCACGAACGCGAATGAGCAGTTCTTC CASSILTNANEQFF
TRBJ1-2 TRBV27 . . TGTGCCAGCAGTTCACTGGCGGACAGACTTAACTATGGCTACACCTTC CASSSLADRLNYGYTF
TRBJ1-1 TRBV9 . . TGTGCCAGCAGCGCCACAGGGATGAACACTGAAGCTTTCTTT CASSATGMNTEAFF
TRBJ2-1 TRBV2 TRBD1 . TGTGCCAGCAGTGGACAGGGCTCCTACAATGAGCAGTTCTTC CASSGQGSYNEQFF
TRBJ1-1 TRBV13 TRBD1 . TGTGCCAGCAGCAACCGGGACAGGGGGCGTGACACTGAAGCTTTCTTT CASSNRDRGRDTEAFF
TRBJ2-5 TRBV19 TRBD1 . TGTGCCAGTAGTATCCCGGGACAGGGGGGCGAGACCCAGTACTTC CASSIPGQGGETQYF
TRBJ1-2 TRBV30 . . TGTGCCTGGAGTGTTCCAGGGGCTCTACGTACCTATGGCTACACCTTC CAWSVPGALRTYGYTF
TRBJ2-7 TRBV5-1 TRBD1 once TGCGCCAGCAGCTTCGGGACAGGAAACTACGAGCAGTACTTC CASSFGTGNYEQYF
TRBJ2-2 TRBV7-9 TRBD2 once TGTGCCACCCAGCGGGGAAACACCGGGGAGCTGTTTTTT CATQRGNTGELFF
TRBJ2-1 TRBV7-9 . once TGTGCCAGCAGCCCCGGACTTTCTAGCTCCTACAATGAGCAGTTCTTC CASSPGLSSSYNEQFF
TRBJ2-7 TRBV27 TRBD1 . TGTGCCAGCAGTCCCTGGGACAGGGTAACTGAGCAGTACTTC CASSPWDRVTEQYF
TRBJ2-7 TRBV7-2 . . TGTGCCAGCAGCTTAGGTAGCGGAGATTACGAGCAGTACTTC CASSLGSGDYEQYF
TRBJ2-7 TRBV4-3 TRBD2 . TGCGCCAGCAGCCAAGATCCGCTATCGGGACTAGCGGGAGCGTACGAGCAGTACTTC CASSQDPLSGLAGAYEQYF
TRBJ2-7 TRBV11-3 TRBD2 . TGTGCCAGCGGTCTAGCGGGAGTCAGGTACGAGCAGTACTTC CASGLAGVRYEQYF
TRBJ2-7 TRBV2 . . TGTGCCAGCAGTGATCAAACAGGGCCCGAGCAGTACTTC CASSDQTGPEQYF
TRBJ2-2 TRBV2 TRBD2 . TGTGCCAGCAGCTCCACTAGCGTGGCCGGGGAGCTGTTTTTT CASSSTSVAGELFF
TRBJ1-1 TRBV2 TRBD1 . TGTGCCAGCCTTCCCGGACAGGGACCGAACACTGAAGCTTTCTTT CASLPGQGPNTEAFF
TRBJ2-1 TRBV9 TRBD2 few TGTGCCAGCAGCGTAGGGGCGGGAGCCTACAATGAGCAGTTCTTC CASSVGAGAYNEQFF
TRBJ2-2 TRBV5-1 TRBD2 . TGCGCCAGCAGCTTGGCAGAGCGGGGCACCGGGGAGCTGTTTTTT CASSLAERGTGELFF
TRBJ2-7 TRBV10-3 . . TGTGCCATCAGTGTGGCAGACTCCTACGAGCAGTACTTC CAISVADSYEQYF
TRBJ2-1 TRBV10-3 TRBD2 . TGTGCCATCAGCCTAACTAGCGGGGGCTACAATGAGCAGTTCTTC CAISLTSGGYNEQFF
TRBJ2-1 TRBV21-1 . . TGTGCCAGCAGCAAAGAGCGGCAGGCCACCTACAATGAGCAGTTCTTC CASSKERQATYNEQFF
TRBJ2-3 TRBV19 TRBD2 . TGTGCCAGTAGTCCCCTAGCGGGAGGTGGAGATACGCAGTATTTT CASSPLAGGGDTQYF
TRBJ1-4 TRBV10-1 . . TGCGCCAGCCCCTCGTGGAGGCGTGCAACTAATGAAAAACTGTTTTTT CASPSWRRATNEKLFF
TRBJ2-5 TRBV7-2 . . TGTGCCAGCAGCTTAGGAGGGCAACAAGAGGCCCAGTACTTC CASSLGGQQEAQYF